This T cell receptor beta chain was profiled in a study of molecular identifiers for immune sequencing clone quantification. This clonotype was counted at least ten times. Trimming at V came to 5 bases and at J to 3 bases, leaving 8 bases not matched to a gene. This CDR3 spans 14 amino acids. Germline-derived CDR1 and CDR2 are DFQATT and SNEGSKA (reference sequence). Isolation of naive CD8 T cells was achieved by sorting on a CD8+CD4-CCR7+CD45RA+ phenotype. TCRdb independently ran MiXCR on the PCR reads; one entry per CDR3 protein. This table has just over 35,000 distinct CDR3 sequences, 15% to 20% appearing once.

This chain joins TRBV20-1 and TRBJ2-7; 9 bases fit TRBD2. The sequenced material came from naive CD8+ T cells from blood, with Jurkat cell RNA spiked in. Subset noted: FACS-sorted CD8+CD4-CCR7+CD45RA+ naive T cells. This clonotype was obtained from a human donor in good health. Some libraries in this study had Jurkat cell RNA spiked in. The CDR3 loop reads CSARPGLASYEQYF. The CDR3 DNA follows: TGCAGTGCTCGCCCTGGACTAGCGAGCTACGAGCAGTACTTC.